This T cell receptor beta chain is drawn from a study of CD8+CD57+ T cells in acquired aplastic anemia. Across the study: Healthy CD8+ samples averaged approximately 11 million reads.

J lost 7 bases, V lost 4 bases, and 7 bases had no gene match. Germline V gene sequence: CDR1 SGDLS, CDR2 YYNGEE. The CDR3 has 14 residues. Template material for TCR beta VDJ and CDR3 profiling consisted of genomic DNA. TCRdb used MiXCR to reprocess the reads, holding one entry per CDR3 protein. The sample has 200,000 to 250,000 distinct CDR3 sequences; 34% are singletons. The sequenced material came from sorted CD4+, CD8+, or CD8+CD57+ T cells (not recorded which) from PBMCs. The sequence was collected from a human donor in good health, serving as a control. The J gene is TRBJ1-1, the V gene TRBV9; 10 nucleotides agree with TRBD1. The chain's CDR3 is CASSQTGGGGEAFF. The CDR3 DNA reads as TGTGCCAGCAGCCAGACAGGGGGCGGAGGTGAAGCTTTCTTT.